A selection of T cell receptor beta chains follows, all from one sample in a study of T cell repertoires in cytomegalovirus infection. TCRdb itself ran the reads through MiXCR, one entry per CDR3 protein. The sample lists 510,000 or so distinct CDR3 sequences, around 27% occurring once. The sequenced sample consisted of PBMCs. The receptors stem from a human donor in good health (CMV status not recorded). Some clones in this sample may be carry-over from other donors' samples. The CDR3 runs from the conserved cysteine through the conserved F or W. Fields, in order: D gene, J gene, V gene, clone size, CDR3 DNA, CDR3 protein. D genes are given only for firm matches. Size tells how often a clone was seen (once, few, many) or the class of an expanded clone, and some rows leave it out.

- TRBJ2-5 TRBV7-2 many TGTGCCAGCAGCGCACCCGGGACCCCTGGGGAGACCCAGTACTTC CASSAPGTPGETQYF
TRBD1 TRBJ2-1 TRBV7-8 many TGTGCCAGCAGCTTATCCGACAGGGGGTACGGTGAGCAGTTCTTC CASSLSDRGYGEQFF
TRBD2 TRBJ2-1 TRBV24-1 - TGTGCCACCAGTGATTCAGCGGGAGGGCCTCGTAAAAATGAGCAGTTCTTC CATSDSAGGPRKNEQFF
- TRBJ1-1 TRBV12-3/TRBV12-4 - TGTGCCAGCAGTTTAGTAAAGACTGAAGCTTTCTTT CASSLVKTEAFF
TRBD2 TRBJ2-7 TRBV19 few TGTGCCAGTAGTATCCTGCTAGCGGGAGTTGGCGAGCAGTACTTC CASSILLAGVGEQYF
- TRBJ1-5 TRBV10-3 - TGTGCCATCAGTGCCCAGCCCAATCAGCCCCAGCATTTT CAISAQPNQPQHF
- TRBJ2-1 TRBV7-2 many TGTGCCAGCAGCTTAGAAGCCGGGATGGACAATGAGCAGTTCTTC CASSLEAGMDNEQFF
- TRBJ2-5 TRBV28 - TGTGCCAGCAGTTCCTCAGGGACCCAAGAGACCCAGTACTTC CASSSSGTQETQYF
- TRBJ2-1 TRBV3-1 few TGTGCCAGCAGCAAATGGCCTAGCTCCTACAATGAGCAGTTCTTC CASSKWPSSYNEQFF
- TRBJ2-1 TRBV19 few TGTGCCAGTAGCCCTACTGGGGCAGGCTTGAACAATGAGCAGTTCTTC CASSPTGAGLNNEQFF
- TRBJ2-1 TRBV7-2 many TGTGCTCTCAATCCTGCCCCATCCTACAATGAGCAGTTCTTC CALNPAPSYNEQFF
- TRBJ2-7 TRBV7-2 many TGTGCCAGCAGCTTAGCGGCCAGAGGCTCCTACGAGCAGTACTTC CASSLAARGSYEQYF
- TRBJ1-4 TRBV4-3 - TGCGCCAGCAGCCAGCCGGGGGGAGATGAAAAACTGTTTTTT CASSQPGGDEKLFF